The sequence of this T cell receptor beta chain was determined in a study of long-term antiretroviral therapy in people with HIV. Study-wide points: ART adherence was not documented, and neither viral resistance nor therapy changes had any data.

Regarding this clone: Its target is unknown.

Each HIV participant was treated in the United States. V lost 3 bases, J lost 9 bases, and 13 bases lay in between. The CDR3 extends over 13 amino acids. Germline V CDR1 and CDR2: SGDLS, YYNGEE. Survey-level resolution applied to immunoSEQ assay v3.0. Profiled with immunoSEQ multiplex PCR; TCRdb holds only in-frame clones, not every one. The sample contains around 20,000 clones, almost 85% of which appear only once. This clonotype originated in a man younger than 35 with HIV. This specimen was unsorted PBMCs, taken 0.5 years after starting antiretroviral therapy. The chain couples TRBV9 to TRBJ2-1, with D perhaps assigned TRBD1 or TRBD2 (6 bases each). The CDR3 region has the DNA TGTGCCAGCAGCGGGGACTCACAGGGTGAGCAGTTCTTC. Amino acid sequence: CASSGDSQGEQFF.